This TCR beta chain comes out of a study of cytomegalovirus exposure and HLA in healthy donors (dated by TCRdb to the late 2010s). Broadly, across the study: An earlier analysis of approximately 550 of the donors reported about 250 Gb of sequence data and 117 million unique TCR beta sequences from roughly 180 million T cells. About 320 gigabases of sequencing data and approximately 85 million unique TCR sequences were included in an early release covering about 600 HLA-typed donors. Among the roughly 390 genotyped donors, under 90% belonged to the genetic ancestry cluster associated with self-reported Caucasian donors. The study aimed to test whether cataloging public T cell receptors could reveal signatures of past pathogen exposure. The study profiled the T cell repertoires of under 700 subjects by immunosequencing and related them to cytomegalovirus serostatus. Along with the approximately 650-subject first cohort, a separate validation cohort of 120 different subjects was used. The study combined high-throughput TCR immunosequencing, statistical association of individual TCRs with disease status, and machine learning to predict cytomegalovirus infection status. A later analysis re-examined previously published TCR beta repertoires from about 670 donors and added high-resolution HLA genotyping to investigate patterns of TCR occurrence. Rather than drawing on any new phenotypic data, the later analysis identified candidate immune exposures from TCR beta sequences and the way those sequences occurred across donors. An earlier analysis of 500 to 650 of the donors applied high-throughput TCR beta sequencing to assess whether each TCR beta V gene segment acted as functional or pseudogenic. Alongside the repertoire data, information on donor age, sex, ethnicity and CMV serostatus was compiled. A later genetic analysis used genome-wide SNP genotypes for about 55% of the 666 donors, treating that subset as a discovery cohort. All discovery cohort repertoires had been generated using a single sequencing platform. Class I and class II HLA loci were covered by the typing at four-digit resolution. The number of donors typed differed by locus, with 629-630 for A, B, C, DRB1 and DQB1, 522 for DQA1, 600 to 610 for DPA1, and some 440 for DPB1. Four to six DR-DQ haplotypes were handled as single units for association and clustering, since linkage in the cohort was strong. On average, 235,054 unique TCR beta nucleotide sequences were sequenced per donor among a few hundred genotyped donors of the cohort, with roughly a sixth of those sequences being non-productive. Overall results and qualifications from the work: In a later analysis, TCR association rates were found to vary across HLA loci, with the most associated TCRs seen for DRB1 alleles and the fewest for HLA-C alleles. An earlier analysis of roughly 570 of the donors showed that most TCR beta V segments appeared in productive rearrangements either about 87% or about 30% of the time, which broadly matched IMGT annotations. For the cohort, immune exposure information was limited to CMV serostatus. A further reported finding was that TCR beta sequences accurately predicted the HLA-A and HLA-B alleles for most subjects in the first cohort. A total of about 150 TCR beta chains were listed by the study as associated with cytomegalovirus. The earlier analysis of about 600 of the donors excluded around 17 rarely observed V segments, including chromosome 9 orphons, because counts were too low. According to a later analysis, most CMV-associated TCR beta chains appeared to be HLA-restricted, and the HLA associations seemed to be driven largely by CMV exposure. At a false discovery rate of 0.05, a later analysis linked 15,000 to 20,000 TCR beta sequences to specific HLA alleles. According to a later analysis, parvovirus B19, influenza, CMV and Epstein-Barr virus appeared linked to several top co-occurrence clusters. Assigning TCR associations to individual alleles was difficult when HLA alleles, especially DR and DQ, strongly co-occurred. Roughly uniform sequencing depth across donors was assumed in presence/absence analyses, although this assumption may not hold. V-gene and J-gene trimming of TCR beta chains was associated with a missense DCLRE1C variant in a later genetic analysis, and the association was replicated in an independent cohort. Because HLA typing was unavailable for some donors at each locus, only the typed subset was used in association tests. This cohort had only TCR beta chains sequenced, and the lack of alpha or paired-chain data limited which features could be detected. Because the 87-base-pair reads could not distinguish some IMGT-functional V segments, including TRBV6-2 and TRBV6-3, those segments were excluded. A later genetic analysis reported fewer N-insertions in productive TCRs among donors in an Asian-associated ancestry cluster than the roughly 650-donor mean. Linkage disequilibrium might explain the correlated functional status among segregating V segments, but an unknown experimental factor could not be excluded. The authors suggested that the approach could potentially be extended to other disease states and immunological phenotypes. Cytomegalovirus status was reported to be diagnosed by the classifier with high specificity and sensitivity in both the original and validation cohorts. A few of the identified cytomegalovirus-associated TCR beta chains were confirmed in vitro to be specific for cytomegalovirus antigens. A group of highly shared sequence variants was considered likely to be a technical artifact of the sequencing pipeline. In a later analysis, HLA-associated TCR beta chains were found to be more clonally expanded and to have lower generation probabilities than equally common non-associated chains. While some public TCRs were present in many individuals, most TCR sequences turned up only very rarely across donors.

The germline V gene sets CDR1 to SGHTA and CDR2 to FQGTGA. Trimming costs V 6 bases and J 4 bases, and their ends lie 18 bases apart. The CDR3, cysteine through phenylalanine, is 15 amino acids long. The entry retains the CDR3 DNA only, 45 bases that are in frame from base 1. The cohort consisted of 666 healthy bone marrow donors. At the time of sampling, all cohort members were nominally healthy, though unrecorded immune exposures were likely present. The donor was CMV seronegative and belonged to the group of over 350 seronegative cohort members. Each donor provided a peripheral blood sample, and peripheral blood mononuclear cells were used for TCR beta sequencing. Genomic DNA was extracted from the blood cell samples with the Qiagen DNeasy Blood Extraction Kit. The library was obtained by the immunoSEQ multiplex PCR assay. The multiplex PCR relied on a mix of 60 forward primers for TCR Vbeta segments and 13 reverse primers for TCR Jbeta segments. The CDR3 region of rearranged TCR beta genes was amplified from genomic DNA by a multiplex PCR assay. Amplified TCR beta libraries were sequenced as 87-base-pair reads on the Illumina HiSeq System. The study's processing was this. A later analysis tallied around 87 million unique TCR beta chains across the 640 or so repertoires, and some 12 million of those chains were shared by two or more donors. Raw reads were error-corrected and collapsed into unique sequences by a nearest-neighbor algorithm in which closely related sequences were merged to remove PCR and sequencing errors. V, D and J gene segments were assigned by aligning CDR3 sequences to IMGT reference sequences. Each retained sequence needed at least a six-nucleotide match to both a V gene segment and a J gene segment. A rearrangement was called productive if the CDR3 had no stop codons and remained in frame with V and J, and every other rearrangement was called non-productive. Following IMGT convention, CDR3 was defined as the stretch from the second conserved V-encoded cysteine to the conserved J-encoded phenylalanine. The earlier analysis of about 570 of the donors excluded any sequence lacking an unambiguous match to a single V gene segment. In an earlier analysis of several hundred of the donors, a V segment was called functional when productive rearrangements were above 56.7%, and segregating when the standard deviation between donors exceeded 5%. A statistical classification framework was developed to diagnose cytomegalovirus status using the catalog of TCR beta chain sequences. V and J gene assignment, in a later analysis, came from comparing TCR nucleotide sequences with IMGT/GENE-DB human TR gene sequences. In a later analysis, CDR3 sequences and most-parsimonious VDJ recombination scenarios were assigned using the TCRdist pipeline. In a later analysis, each TCR beta chain was defined by its CDR3 amino acid sequence together with its V-gene family, and reads lacking a unique V-gene family were excluded. To address suspected cross-contamination and a sequencing artifact, a later analysis removed around 590 highly shared, low-generation-probability nucleotide sequences. A later analysis calculated a clonal expansion index for each public chain from normalized within-repertoire ranks of inferred template counts. A later analysis computed generation probabilities with a VDJ recombination model fitted to out-of-frame rearrangements, and checked the results against IGoR. In a later analysis, TCR-TCR, TCR-HLA and TCR-CMV co-occurrence was scored with hypergeometric tests, and a repertoire-size bias correction was applied to TCR pairs. To estimate false discovery rates, a later analysis permuted the HLA or CMV assignments 20 times. A later analysis grouped co-occurring TCRs with DBSCAN, adding TCRdist sequence similarity when clustering within HLA-allele-positive subsets. Co-occurrence clustering excluded repertoires with fewer than 30,000 or more than 120,000 public chains, plus five with anomalous nucleotide sharing. TCRdb took over this immuneACCESS table, retaining in-frame rearrangements with V and J assigned. Such tables are incomplete; in checked studies, under half of the missing clones stem from an unresolved V gene, and the remainder is unexplained. Clonal size and the V and J genes are those of that table, whereas D and trimming came from the DNA. This sample has approximately 160,000 clones in its table, and approximately 80% of those were observed once. Approximately 1.6% of the sample is held by the ten biggest clonotypes.

Concerning this clone itself: This clone's antigen is unknown. The record has no base qualities; no much larger clone is one base away.

Sample: PBMCs. This receptor was identified in a woman in her 30s in good health and CMV-seronegative. The receptor chain draws on TRBV7-3 and TRBJ2-5; no D segment can be confidently identified. CDR3 reads: CASRQITQFPETQYF. The DNA is as follows: TGTGCCAGCAGGCAAATTACCCAGTTCCCAGAGACCCAGTACTTC.